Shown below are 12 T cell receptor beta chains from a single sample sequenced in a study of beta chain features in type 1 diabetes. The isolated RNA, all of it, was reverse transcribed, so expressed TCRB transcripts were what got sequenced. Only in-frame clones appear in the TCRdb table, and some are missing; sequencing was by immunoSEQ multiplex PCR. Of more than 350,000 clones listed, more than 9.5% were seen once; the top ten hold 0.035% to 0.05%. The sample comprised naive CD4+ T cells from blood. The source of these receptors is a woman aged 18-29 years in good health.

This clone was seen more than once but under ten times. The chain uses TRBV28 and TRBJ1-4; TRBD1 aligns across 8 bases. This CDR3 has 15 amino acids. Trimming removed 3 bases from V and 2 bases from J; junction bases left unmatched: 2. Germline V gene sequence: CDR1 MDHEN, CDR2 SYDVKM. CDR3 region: CASSLAGGTNEKLFF. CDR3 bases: TGTGCCAGCAGTTTGGCAGGGGGCACTAATGAAAAACTGTTTTTT.

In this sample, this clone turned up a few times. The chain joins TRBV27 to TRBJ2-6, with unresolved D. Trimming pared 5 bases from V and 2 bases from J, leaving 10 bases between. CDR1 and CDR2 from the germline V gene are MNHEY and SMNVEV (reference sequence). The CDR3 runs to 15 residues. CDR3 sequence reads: CASSTISTGANVLTF. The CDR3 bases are TGTGCCAGCAGTACCATTAGCACTGGGGCCAACGTCCTGACTTTC.

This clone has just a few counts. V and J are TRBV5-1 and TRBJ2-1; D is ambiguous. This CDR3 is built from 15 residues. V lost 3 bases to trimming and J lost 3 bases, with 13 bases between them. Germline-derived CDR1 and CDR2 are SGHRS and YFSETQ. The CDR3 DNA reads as TGCGCCAGCAGCTCACGACCGGCTCTCTACAATGAGCAGTTCTTC. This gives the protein CASSSRPALYNEQFF.

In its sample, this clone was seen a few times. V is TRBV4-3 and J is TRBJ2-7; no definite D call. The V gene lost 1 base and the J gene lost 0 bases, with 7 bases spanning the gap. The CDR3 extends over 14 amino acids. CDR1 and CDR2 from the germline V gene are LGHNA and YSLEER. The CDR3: CASSQGPPSYEQYV. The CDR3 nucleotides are TGCGCCAGCAGCCAAGGTCCTCCCTCCTACGAGCAGTACGTC.

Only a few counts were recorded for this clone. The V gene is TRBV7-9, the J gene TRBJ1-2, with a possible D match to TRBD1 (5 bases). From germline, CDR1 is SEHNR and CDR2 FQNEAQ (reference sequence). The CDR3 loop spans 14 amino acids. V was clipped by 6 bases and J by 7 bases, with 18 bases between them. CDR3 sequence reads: CASRPIRGPAGYTF. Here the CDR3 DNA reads TGTGCCAGCAGACCGATCCGGGGACCCGCTGGCTACACCTTC.

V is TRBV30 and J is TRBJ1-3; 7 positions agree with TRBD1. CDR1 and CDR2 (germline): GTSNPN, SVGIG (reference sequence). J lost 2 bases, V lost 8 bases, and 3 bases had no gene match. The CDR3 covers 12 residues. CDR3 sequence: CAGQVAGNTIYF. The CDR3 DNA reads TGTGCCGGACAGGTGGCTGGAAACACCATATATTTT.

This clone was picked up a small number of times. The CDR3 coding sequence is TGTGCCAGCGACGCAGGGCAGAACACTGAAGCTTTCTTT. Translation: CASDAGQNTEAFF. This chain uses TRBV5-4 with TRBJ1-1; weak D call: TRBD1 (5 bases). Germline loops: CDR1 SGHNT, CDR2 YYREEE (reference sequence). This CDR3 has 13 residues. V shed 7 bases and J shed 1 base, with 11 bases lying between them. Based on the CDR3 plus reference TRBV5-4 and TRBJ1-1, the full variable domain is ETGVTQSPTHLIKTRGQQVTLRCSSQSGHNTVSWYQQALGQGPQFIFQYYREEENGRGNFPPRFSGLQFPNYSSELNVNALELDDSALYLCASDAGQNTEAFFGQGTRLTVV.

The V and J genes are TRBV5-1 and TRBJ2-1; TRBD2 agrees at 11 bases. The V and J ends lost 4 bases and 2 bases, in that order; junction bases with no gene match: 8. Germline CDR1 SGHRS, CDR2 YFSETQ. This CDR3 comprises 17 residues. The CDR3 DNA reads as TGCGCCAGCAGCGGTACACTAGCGGGGGTTCCCTACAATGAGCAGTTCTTC. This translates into CASSGTLAGVPYNEQFF. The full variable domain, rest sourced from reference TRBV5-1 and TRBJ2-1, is KAGVTQTPRYLIKTRGQQVTLSCSPISGHRSVSWYQQTPGQGLQFLFEYFSETQRNKGNFPGRFSGRQFSNSRSEMNVSTLELGDSALYLCASSGTLAGVPYNEQFFGPGTRLTVL.

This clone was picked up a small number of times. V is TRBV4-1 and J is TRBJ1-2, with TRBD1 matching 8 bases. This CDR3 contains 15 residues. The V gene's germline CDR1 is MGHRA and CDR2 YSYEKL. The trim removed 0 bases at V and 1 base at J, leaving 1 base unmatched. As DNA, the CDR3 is TGCGCCAGCAGCCAAGATGGACAGGGTAACTATGGCTACACCTTC. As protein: CASSQDGQGNYGYTF.

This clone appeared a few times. The CDR3 is CASSPRGTVFYGYTF. The CDR3 DNA sequence: TGTGCCAGCAGCCCACGCGGGACAGTTTTCTATGGCTACACCTTC. This sequence joins TRBV9 and TRBJ1-2; 7 bases are a match to TRBD1. V lost 4 bases to trimming and J lost 4 bases; unmatched junction nucleotides: 10. Germline V lookup: CDR1 SGDLS, CDR2 YYNGEE. The CDR3 has 15 amino acids.

CDR3 nucleotide sequence: TGCAGCTTCACAATGGGCTGGAACACTGAAGCTTTCTTT. Translating it yields CSFTMGWNTEAFF. The V gene is TRBV29-1, the J gene TRBJ1-1; D is uncertain. CDR1 is SQVTM, CDR2 ANQGSEA, per germline. The CDR3 is made up of 13 amino acids. With 8 bases removed from V and 1 base from J, the gap between germline ends came to 14 bases.

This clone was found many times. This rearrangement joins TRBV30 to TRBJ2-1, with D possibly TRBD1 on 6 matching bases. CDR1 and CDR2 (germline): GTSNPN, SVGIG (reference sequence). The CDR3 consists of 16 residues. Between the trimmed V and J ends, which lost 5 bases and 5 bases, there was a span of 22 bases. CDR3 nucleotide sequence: TGTGCCTGGGCCGTGGGTGTCCTGAGGGGGAACAATGAGCAGTTCTTC. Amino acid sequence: CAWAVGVLRGNNEQFF.